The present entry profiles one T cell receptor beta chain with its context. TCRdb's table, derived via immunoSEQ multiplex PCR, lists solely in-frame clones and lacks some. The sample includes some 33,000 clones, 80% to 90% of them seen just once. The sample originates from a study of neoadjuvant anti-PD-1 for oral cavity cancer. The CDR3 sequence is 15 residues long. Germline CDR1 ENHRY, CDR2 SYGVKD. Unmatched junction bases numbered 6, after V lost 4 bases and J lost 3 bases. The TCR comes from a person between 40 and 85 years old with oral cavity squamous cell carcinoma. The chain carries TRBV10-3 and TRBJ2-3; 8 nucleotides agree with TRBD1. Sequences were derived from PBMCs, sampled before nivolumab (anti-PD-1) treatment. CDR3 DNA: TGTGCCATCAGTGGAGGACAGGGCGGGACAGATACGCAGTATTTT. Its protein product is CAISGGQGGTDTQYF.